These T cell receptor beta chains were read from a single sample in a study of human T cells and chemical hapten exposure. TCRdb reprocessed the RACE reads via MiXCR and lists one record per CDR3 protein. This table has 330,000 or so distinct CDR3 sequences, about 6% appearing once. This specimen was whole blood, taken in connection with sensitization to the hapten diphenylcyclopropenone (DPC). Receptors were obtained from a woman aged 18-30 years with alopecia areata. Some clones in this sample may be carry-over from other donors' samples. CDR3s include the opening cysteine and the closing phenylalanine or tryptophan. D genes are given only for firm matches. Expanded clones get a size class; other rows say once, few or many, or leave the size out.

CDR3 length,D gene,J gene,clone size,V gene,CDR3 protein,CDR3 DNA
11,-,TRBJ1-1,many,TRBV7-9,CASSSGERAFF,TGTGCCAGCAGCTCCGGAGAACGAGCTTTCTTT
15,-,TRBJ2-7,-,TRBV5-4,CASSFGGTEAYEQYF,TGTGCCAGCAGCTTCGGCGGGACGGAAGCCTACGAGCAGTACTTC
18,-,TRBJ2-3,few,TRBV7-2,CASSLMGRLVSSTDTQYF,TGTGCCAGCAGCCTAATGGGGCGACTAGTTTCTAGCACAGATACGCAGTATTTT
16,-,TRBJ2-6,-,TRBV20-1,CSARDGARAGANVLTF,TGCAGTGCTAGAGATGGGGCCAGGGCTGGGGCCAACGTCCTGACTTTC
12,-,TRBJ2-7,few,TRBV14,CASGRISYEQYF,TGTGCCTCTGGTAGGATTTCCTACGAGCAGTACTTC
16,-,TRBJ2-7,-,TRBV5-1,CASSLDGSPSSYEQYF,TGCGCCAGCAGCTTGGATGGCAGCCCGAGCTCCTACGAGCAGTACTTC
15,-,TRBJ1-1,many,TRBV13,CASSSDPGPNTEAFF,TGTGCCAGCAGCTCAGACCCAGGACCCAACACTGAAGCTTTCTTT
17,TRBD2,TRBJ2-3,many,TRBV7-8,CASSLAVAGGGGDTQYF,TGTGCCAGCAGCTTAGCGGTAGCGGGGGGCGGGGGAGATACGCAGTATTTT
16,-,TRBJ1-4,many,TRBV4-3,CASSLLRLATNEKLFF,TGCGCCAGCAGCCTACTCCGACTAGCGACTAATGAAAAACTGTTTTTT
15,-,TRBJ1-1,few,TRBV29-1,CSVEFVTGPDTEAFF,TGCAGCGTTGAATTTGTGACCGGGCCGGACACTGAAGCTTTCTTT
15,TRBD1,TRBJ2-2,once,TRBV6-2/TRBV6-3,CASSLQGPGTGELFF,TGTGCCAGCAGTCTACAGGGGCCGGGCACCGGGGAGCTGTTTTTT
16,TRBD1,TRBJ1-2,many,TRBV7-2,CASSLLRRGRSYGYTF,TGTGCCAGCAGCTTGTTACGCAGGGGGCGAAGCTATGGCTACACCTTC
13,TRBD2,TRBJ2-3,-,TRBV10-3,CATRLAQPDTQYF,TGTGCCACCCGACTAGCGCAACCAGATACGCAGTATTTT
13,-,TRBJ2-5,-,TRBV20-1,CSARVPRLQTQYF,TGCAGTGCTAGAGTACCGAGACTACAGACCCAGTACTTC
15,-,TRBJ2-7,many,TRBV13,CASSPGGTGGYEQYF,TGTGCCAGCAGCCCCGGGGGGACAGGAGGCTACGAGCAGTACTTC
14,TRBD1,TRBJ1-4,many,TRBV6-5,CASRNTGGGEKLFF,TGTGCCAGCAGGAACACAGGGGGCGGTGAAAAACTGTTTTTT
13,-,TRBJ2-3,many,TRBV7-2,CASSAPSDDTQYF,TGTGCCAGCAGCGCCCCTAGCGACGATACGCAGTATTTT
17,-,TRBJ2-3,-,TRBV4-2,CASSQDLAASDTDTQYF,TGTGCCAGCAGCCAAGATCTCGCCGCATCCGACACAGATACGCAGTATTTT
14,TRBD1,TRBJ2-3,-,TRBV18,CASSRDRLTDTQYF,TGTGCCAGCTCACGGGACAGGCTCACAGATACGCAGTATTTT
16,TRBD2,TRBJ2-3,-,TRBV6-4,CASSDSAGASTDTQYF,TGTGCCAGCAGTGACTCAGCGGGGGCCAGCACAGATACGCAGTATTTT
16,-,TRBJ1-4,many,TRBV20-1,CSARDLYRGGNEKLFF,TGCAGTGCTAGAGATCTTTATAGGGGAGGGAATGAAAAACTGTTTTTT
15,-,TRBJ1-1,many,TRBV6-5,CASSYSTALRAEAFF,TGTGCCAGCAGTTACTCGACAGCCCTTAGGGCTGAAGCTTTCTTT
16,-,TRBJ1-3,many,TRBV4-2,CASSQEHGGPGNTIYF,TGTGCCAGCAGCCAAGAGCATGGGGGACCTGGAAACACCATATATTTT
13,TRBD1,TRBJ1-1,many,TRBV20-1,CSARDRANTEAFF,TGCAGTGCCAGGGACAGGGCGAACACTGAAGCTTTCTTT
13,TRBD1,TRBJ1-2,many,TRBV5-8,CASSWTGNYGYTF,TGTGCCAGCAGTTGGACAGGGAACTATGGCTACACCTTC
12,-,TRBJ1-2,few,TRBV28,CASAPSNYGYTF,TGTGCCAGCGCTCCGTCCAACTATGGCTACACCTTC
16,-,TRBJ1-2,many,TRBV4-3,CASSQDYGGGGYGYTF,TGCGCCAGCAGCCAAGATTACGGGGGTGGCGGGTATGGCTACACCTTC
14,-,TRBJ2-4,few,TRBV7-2,CASSLGGLHDIQYF,TGTGCCAGCAGCTTAGGCGGTCTCCACGACATTCAGTACTTC
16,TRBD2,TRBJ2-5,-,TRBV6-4,CASSDSASGGQETQYF,TGTGCCAGCAGTGACTCGGCTAGCGGGGGCCAAGAGACCCAGTACTTC
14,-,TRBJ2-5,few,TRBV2,CASSGGAHQETQYF,TGTGCCAGCAGTGGGGGGGCCCACCAAGAGACCCAGTACTTC
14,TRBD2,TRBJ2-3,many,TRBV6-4,CASSERGGTDTQYF,TGTGCCAGCAGTGAGCGGGGGGGCACAGATACGCAGTATTTT
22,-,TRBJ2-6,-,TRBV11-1,CASSLESVFTGLRHSGANVLTF,TGTGCCAGCAGCTTAGAGTCCGTATTTACAGGATTACGACATTCTGGGGCCAACGTCCTGACTTTC
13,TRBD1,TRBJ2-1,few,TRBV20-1,CSAPRDSYNEQFF,TGCAGTGCTCCCCGGGACAGTTACAATGAGCAGTTCTTC
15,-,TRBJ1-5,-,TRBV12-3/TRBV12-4,CASSFGGYSNQPQHF,TGTGCCAGCAGTTTTGGGGGATATAGCAATCAGCCCCAGCATTTT
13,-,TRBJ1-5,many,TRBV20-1,CSASRDLNQPQHF,TGCAGTGCTAGCAGGGATTTAAATCAGCCCCAGCATTTT
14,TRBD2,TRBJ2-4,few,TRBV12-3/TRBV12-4,CASSFSSGGDIQYF,TGTGCCAGCAGTTTTTCGAGCGGGGGTGACATTCAGTACTTC
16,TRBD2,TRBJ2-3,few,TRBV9,CASSVALTSGGITQYF,TGTGCCAGCAGCGTAGCTTTAACTAGCGGGGGAATCACGCAGTATTTT
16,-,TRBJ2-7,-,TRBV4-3,CASSQDRGASTYEQYF,TGCGCCAGCAGCCAAGATCGGGGGGCCAGTACCTACGAGCAGTACTTC
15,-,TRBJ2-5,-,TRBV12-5,CASGLVLGAGETQYF,TGTGCTAGTGGTTTGGTACTGGGGGCCGGGGAGACCCAGTACTTC
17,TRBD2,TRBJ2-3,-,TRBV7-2,CASSLETSGGGVYRQYF,TGTGCCAGCAGCTTAGAGACTAGCGGGGGAGGCGTATATAGGCAGTATTTT
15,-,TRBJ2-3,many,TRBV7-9,CASSLGRLSTDTQYF,TGTGCCAGCAGCTTAGGCAGACTCAGCACAGATACGCAGTATTTT
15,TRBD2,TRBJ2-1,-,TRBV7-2,CASSSRLAGGAEQFF,TGTGCCAGCAGCTCACGACTAGCGGGGGGAGCTGAGCAGTTCTTC
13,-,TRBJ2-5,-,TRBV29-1,CSVGMGYQETQYF,TGCAGCGTTGGGATGGGGTACCAAGAGACCCAGTACTTC
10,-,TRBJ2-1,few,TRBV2,CASGGNEQFF,TGTGCCAGCGGGGGGAATGAGCAGTTCTTC
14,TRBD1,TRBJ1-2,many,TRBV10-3,CAICPGQGFEGYTF,TGTGCCATCTGCCCGGGACAGGGTTTTGAGGGCTACACCTTC
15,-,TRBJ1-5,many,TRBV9,CASSVAADSYQPQHF,TGTGCCAGCAGCGTAGCCGCCGACAGTTATCAGCCCCAGCATTTT
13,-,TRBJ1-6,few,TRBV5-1,CASTREYNSPLHF,TGCGCCAGCACTCGGGAGTATAATTCACCCCTCCACTTT
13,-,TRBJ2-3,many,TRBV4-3,CASSLGLDATQYF,TGCGCCAGCAGCCTTGGACTGGACGCTACGCAGTATTTT
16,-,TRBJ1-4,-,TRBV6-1,CASSDPATPTNEKLFF,TGTGCCAGCAGTGATCCGGCTACCCCAACTAATGAAAAACTGTTTTTT
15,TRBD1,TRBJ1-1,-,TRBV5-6,CASSSYRGQDTEAFF,TGTGCCAGCAGCTCCTACAGGGGGCAGGACACTGAAGCTTTCTTT
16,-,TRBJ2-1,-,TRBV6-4,CASSIGGRRGINEQFF,TGTGCCAGCAGTATAGGGGGGCGCAGAGGGATCAATGAGCAGTTCTTC
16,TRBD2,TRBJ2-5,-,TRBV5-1,CASSPGTSGGKETQYF,TGCGCCAGCAGCCCCGGGACTAGCGGGGGGAAAGAGACCCAGTACTTC
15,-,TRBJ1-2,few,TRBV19,CASSPPGRGEFGYTF,TGTGCCAGTAGTCCCCCCGGCAGGGGCGAATTTGGCTACACCTTC
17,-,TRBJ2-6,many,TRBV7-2,CASSPRGWSSGANVLTF,TGTGCCAGCAGCCCACGGGGGTGGAGCTCTGGGGCCAACGTCCTGACTTTC
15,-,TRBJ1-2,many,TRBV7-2,CASSLLDRLIYGYTF,TGTGCCAGCAGCTTATTAGATCGACTGATCTATGGCTACACCTTC